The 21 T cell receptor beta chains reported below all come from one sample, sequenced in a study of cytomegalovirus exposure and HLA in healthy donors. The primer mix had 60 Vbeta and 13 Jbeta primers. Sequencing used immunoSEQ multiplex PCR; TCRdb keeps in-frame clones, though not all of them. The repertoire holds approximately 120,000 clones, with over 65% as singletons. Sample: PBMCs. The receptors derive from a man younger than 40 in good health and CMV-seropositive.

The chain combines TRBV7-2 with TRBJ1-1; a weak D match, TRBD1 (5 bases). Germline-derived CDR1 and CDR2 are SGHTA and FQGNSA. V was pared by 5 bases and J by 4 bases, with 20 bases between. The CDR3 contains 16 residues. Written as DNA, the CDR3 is TGTGCCAGCAGCCCCAACGTGGGGGGAGCGGGCACTGAAGCTTTCTTT. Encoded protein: CASSPNVGGAGTEAFF.

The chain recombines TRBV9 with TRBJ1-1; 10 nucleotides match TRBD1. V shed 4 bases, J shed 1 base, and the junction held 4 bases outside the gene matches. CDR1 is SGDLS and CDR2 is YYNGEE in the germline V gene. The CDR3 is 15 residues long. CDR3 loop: CASSKRTGGNTEAFF. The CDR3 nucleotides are TGTGCCAGCAGCAAGCGGACAGGGGGGAACACTGAAGCTTTCTTT.

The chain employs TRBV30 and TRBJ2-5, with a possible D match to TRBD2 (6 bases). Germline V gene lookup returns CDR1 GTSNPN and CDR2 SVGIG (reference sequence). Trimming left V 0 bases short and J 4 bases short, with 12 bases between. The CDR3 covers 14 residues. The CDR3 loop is CAWSVPWRAETQYF. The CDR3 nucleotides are TGTGCCTGGAGTGTACCTTGGAGGGCAGAGACCCAGTACTTC. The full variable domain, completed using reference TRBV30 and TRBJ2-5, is SQTIHQWPATLVQPVGSPLSLECTVEGTSNPNLYWYRQAAGRGLQLLFYSVGIGQISSEVPQNLSASRPQDRQFILSSKKLLLSDSGFYLCAWSVPWRAETQYFGPGTRLLVL.

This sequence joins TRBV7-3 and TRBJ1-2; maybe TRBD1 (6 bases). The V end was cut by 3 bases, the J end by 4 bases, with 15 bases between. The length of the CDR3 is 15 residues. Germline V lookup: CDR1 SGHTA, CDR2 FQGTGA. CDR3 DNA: TGTGCCAGCAGCTTGACAGGAGGATCCTCCTATGGCTACACCTTC. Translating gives CASSLTGGSSYGYTF. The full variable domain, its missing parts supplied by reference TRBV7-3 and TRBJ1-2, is GAGVSQTPSNKVTEKGKYVELRCDPISGHTALYWYRQSLGQGPEFLIYFQGTGAADDSGLPNDRFFAVRPEGSVSTLKIQRTERGDSAVYLCASSLTGGSSYGYTFGSGTRLTVV.

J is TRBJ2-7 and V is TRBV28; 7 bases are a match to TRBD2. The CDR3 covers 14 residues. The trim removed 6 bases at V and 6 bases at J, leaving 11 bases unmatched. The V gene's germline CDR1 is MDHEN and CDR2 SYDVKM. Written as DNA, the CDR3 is TGTGCCAGCAGCAAAACGGCCGGGACTATCGAGCAGTACTTC. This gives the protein CASSKTAGTIEQYF.

In DNA form, the CDR3 reads TGCGCCAGCAGCTTGTGGGACAGAGCTGCGGCAACTAATGAAAAACTGTTTTTT. This gives the protein CASSLWDRAAATNEKLFF. The rearrangement uses TRBV5-1 and TRBJ1-4; 7 bases agree with TRBD1. The CDR3 runs to 18 residues. V lost 1 base to trimming and J lost 0 bases; unmatched junction nucleotides: 9. The germline gives CDR1 SGHRS, CDR2 YFSETQ.

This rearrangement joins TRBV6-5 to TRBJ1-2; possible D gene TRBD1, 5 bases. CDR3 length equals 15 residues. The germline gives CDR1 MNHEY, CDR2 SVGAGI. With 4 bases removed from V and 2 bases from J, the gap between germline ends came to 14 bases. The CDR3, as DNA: TGTGCCAGCAGTTTCTCTTGGGGGGTGAACTATGGCTACACCTTC. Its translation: CASSFSWGVNYGYTF.

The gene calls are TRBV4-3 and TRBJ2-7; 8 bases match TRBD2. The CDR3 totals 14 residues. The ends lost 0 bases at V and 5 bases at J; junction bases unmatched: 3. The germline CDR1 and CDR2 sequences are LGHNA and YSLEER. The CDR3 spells CASSQEGLGDEQYF. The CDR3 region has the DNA TGCGCCAGCAGCCAAGAGGGACTAGGGGACGAGCAGTACTTC.

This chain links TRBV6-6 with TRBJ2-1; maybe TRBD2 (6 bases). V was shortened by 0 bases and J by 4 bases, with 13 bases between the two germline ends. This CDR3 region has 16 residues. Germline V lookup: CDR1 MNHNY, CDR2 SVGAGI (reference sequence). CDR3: CASSYSGTWPYNEQFF. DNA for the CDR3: TGTGCCAGCAGTTACTCCGGGACTTGGCCGTACAATGAGCAGTTCTTC.

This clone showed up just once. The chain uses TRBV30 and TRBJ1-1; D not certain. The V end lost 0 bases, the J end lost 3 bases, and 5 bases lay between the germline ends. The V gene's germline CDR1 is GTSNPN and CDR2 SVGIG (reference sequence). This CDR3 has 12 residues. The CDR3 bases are TGTGCCTGGAGTGTCGCGCACACTGAAGCTTTCTTT. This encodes CAWSVAHTEAFF.

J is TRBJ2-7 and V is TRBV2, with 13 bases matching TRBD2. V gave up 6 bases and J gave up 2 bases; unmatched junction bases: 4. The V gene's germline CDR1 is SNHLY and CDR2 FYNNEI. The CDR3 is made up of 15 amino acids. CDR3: CASSLGLAGPYEQYF. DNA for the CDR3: TGTGCCAGCAGCCTGGGACTAGCGGGACCCTACGAGCAGTACTTC.

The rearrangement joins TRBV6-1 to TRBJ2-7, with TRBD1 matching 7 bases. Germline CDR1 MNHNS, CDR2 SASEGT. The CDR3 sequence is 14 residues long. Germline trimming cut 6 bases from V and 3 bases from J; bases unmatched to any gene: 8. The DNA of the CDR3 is TGTGCCAGCAGCACGGGACAGCGAAACTACGAGCAGTACTTC. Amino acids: CASSTGQRNYEQYF.

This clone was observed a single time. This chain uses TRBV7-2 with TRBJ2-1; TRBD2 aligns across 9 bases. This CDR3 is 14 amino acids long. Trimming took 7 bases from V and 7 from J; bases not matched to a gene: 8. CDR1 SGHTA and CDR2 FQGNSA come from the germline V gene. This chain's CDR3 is CASNAGGPYNEQFF. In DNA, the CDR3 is TGTGCCAGCAACGCGGGAGGGCCGTATAATGAGCAGTTCTTC.

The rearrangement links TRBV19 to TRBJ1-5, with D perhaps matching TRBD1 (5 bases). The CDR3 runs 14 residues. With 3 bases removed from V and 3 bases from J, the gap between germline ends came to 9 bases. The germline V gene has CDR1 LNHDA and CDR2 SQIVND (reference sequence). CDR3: CASSIQGTNQPQHF. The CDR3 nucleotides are TGTGCCAGTAGTATCCAGGGAACCAATCAGCCCCAGCATTTT.

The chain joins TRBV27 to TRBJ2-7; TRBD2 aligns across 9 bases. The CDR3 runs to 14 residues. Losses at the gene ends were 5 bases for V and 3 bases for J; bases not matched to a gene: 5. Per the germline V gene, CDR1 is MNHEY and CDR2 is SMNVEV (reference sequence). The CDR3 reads CASSPLAGIYEQYF. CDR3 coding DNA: TGTGCCAGCAGTCCCCTAGCGGGAATCTACGAGCAGTACTTC.

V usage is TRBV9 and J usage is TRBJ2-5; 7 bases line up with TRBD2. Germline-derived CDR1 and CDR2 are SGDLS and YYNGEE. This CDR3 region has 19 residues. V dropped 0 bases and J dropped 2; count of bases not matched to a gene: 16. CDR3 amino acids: CASSVGGQTLASEQETQYF. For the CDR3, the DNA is TGTGCCAGCAGCGTAGGTGGGCAAACACTAGCGTCAGAACAAGAGACCCAGTACTTC.

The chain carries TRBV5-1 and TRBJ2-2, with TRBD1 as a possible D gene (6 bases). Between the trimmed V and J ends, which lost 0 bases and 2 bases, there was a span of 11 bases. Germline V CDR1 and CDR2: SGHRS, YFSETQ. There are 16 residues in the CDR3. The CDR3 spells CASSLVTGSNTGELFF. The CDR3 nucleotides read TGCGCCAGCAGCTTGGTGACAGGCTCAAACACCGGGGAGCTGTTTTTT.

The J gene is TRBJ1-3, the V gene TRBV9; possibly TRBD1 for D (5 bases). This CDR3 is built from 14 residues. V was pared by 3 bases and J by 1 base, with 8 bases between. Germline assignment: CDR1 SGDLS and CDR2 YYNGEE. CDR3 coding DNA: TGTGCCAGCAGCGCACAGGCGTCTGGAAACACCATATATTTT. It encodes CASSAQASGNTIYF.

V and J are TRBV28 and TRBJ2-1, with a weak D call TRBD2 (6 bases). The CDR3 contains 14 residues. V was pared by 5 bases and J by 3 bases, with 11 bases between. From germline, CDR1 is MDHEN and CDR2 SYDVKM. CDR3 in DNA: TGTGCCAGCAGTCCCCCGGGGGTCTACAATGAGCAGTTCTTC. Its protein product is CASSPPGVYNEQFF.

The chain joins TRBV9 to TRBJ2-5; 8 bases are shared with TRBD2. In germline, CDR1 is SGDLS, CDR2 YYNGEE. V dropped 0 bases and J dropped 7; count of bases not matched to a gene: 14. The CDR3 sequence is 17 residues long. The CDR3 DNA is TGTGCCAGCAGCGTAGAGAGTAGCGGGGTCCCTCCGGGGACCCAGTACTTC. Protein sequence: CASSVESSGVPPGTQYF.

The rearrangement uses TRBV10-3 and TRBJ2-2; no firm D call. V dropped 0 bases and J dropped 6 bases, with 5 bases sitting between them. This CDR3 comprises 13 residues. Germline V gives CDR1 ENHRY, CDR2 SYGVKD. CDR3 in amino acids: CAISESGAGELFF. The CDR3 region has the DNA TGTGCCATCAGTGAGTCGGGCGCCGGGGAGCTGTTTTTT.